Presented here are 22 T cell receptor beta chains from one specimen sequenced in a study of T cells in narcolepsy. Produced via immunoSEQ multiplex PCR; TCRdb's table is partial and in-frame only. The sample has roughly 15,000 clones; around 86% are singletons. Source material: memory (CD45RA-) CD4+ T cells from blood. These TCRs come from a human donor in good health.

This chain uses TRBV5-1 with TRBJ2-5; 7 bases match TRBD2. This CDR3 comprises 14 residues. Trimming cost V 0 bases and J 4 bases; bases outside gene matches: 3. Per germline, CDR1 SGHRS and CDR2 YFSETQ. In DNA form, the CDR3 reads TGCGCCAGCAGCTTGGGACTAGCAAGAGAGACCCAGTACTTC. Amino acids: CASSLGLARETQYF.

The chain combines TRBV4-1 with TRBJ2-1; the match to TRBD2 covers 9 bases. Unmatched junction bases numbered 14, after V lost 2 bases and J lost 6 bases. The CDR3 consists of 18 residues. The germline gives CDR1 MGHRA, CDR2 YSYEKL. The CDR3 is CASSQTLAGGLPGNEQFF. CDR3 nucleotide sequence: TGCGCCAGCAGCCAAACCCTCGCGGGAGGGCTTCCGGGCAATGAGCAGTTCTTC.

The chain recombines TRBV9 with TRBJ1-2, with 8 bases that match TRBD1. The CDR3 is made up of 15 amino acids. V lost 0 bases and J lost 2; bases outside the gene matches: 3. Germline CDR1 is SGDLS and CDR2 is YYNGEE. The CDR3 is CASSVGGQANYGYTF. The CDR3 DNA reads TGTGCCAGCAGCGTAGGGGGACAGGCGAACTATGGCTACACCTTC.

This rearrangement joins TRBV19 to TRBJ2-4, with TRBD2 identical over 7 bases. The V segment lost 1 base and the J segment 7 bases; nucleotides outside the gene matches: 4. The CDR3 has 14 residues. Germline loops: CDR1 LNHDA, CDR2 SQIVND (reference sequence). CDR3 DNA: TGTGCCAGTAGTATAGGGGACTACTCCAACATTCAGTACTTC. Amino acids: CASSIGDYSNIQYF.

This rearrangement joins TRBV5-6 to TRBJ1-5, with 8 bases matching TRBD1. Germline-derived CDR1 and CDR2 are SGHDT and YYEEEE. The J segment lost 6 bases and the V segment lost 2 bases, leaving 16 bases of the junction unmatched. The CDR3 totals 18 residues. The CDR3 reads CASSFRGPVPRIGQPQHF. As DNA, the CDR3 is TGTGCCAGCAGCTTCAGGGGGCCGGTCCCCCGTATAGGTCAGCCCCAGCATTTT.

This chain uses TRBV9 with TRBJ2-1; D tentatively fits TRBD1 or TRBD2 (5 bases each). The CDR3 extends over 14 amino acids. Germline CDR1 SGDLS, CDR2 YYNGEE. Trimming stripped 0 bases from V and 10 bases from J, with 14 bases between. This chain's CDR3 is CASSVEGPFPEQFF. In nucleotides, the CDR3 is TGTGCCAGCAGCGTAGAGGGACCTTTCCCGGAGCAGTTCTTC.

The rearrangement joins TRBV5-4 to TRBJ2-7, with 8 bases matching TRBD1. J was trimmed by 6 bases and V by 4 bases; bases with no gene match: 6. Germline lookup yields CDR1 SGHNT and CDR2 YYREEE (reference sequence). CDR3 length: 13 residues. The CDR3 loop is CASSEKQGGEQYF. In DNA, the CDR3 is TGTGCCAGCAGCGAGAAACAGGGGGGCGAGCAGTACTTC.

The chain links TRBV5-1 to TRBJ1-1; TRBD1 matches at 7 bases. The CDR3 runs 15 residues. Germline V gene data show CDR1 as SGHRS and CDR2 as YFSETQ. The ends lost 4 bases at V and 0 bases at J; junction bases unmatched: 6. CDR3 residues: CASSTRQGLNTEAFF. In DNA form, the CDR3 reads TGCGCCAGCAGCACCCGACAGGGACTGAACACTGAAGCTTTCTTT.

This chain links TRBV4-1 with TRBJ2-3; 11 bases fit TRBD1. The CDR3 consists of 17 residues. Trimming took 0 bases from V and 4 from J; bases not matched to a gene: 6. Germline CDR1 reads MGHRA; CDR2 reads YSYEKL. The CDR3 DNA follows: TGCGCCAGCAGCCAAGAAGCAGGACAGGGGGCAGCAGATACGCAGTATTTT. It translates to CASSQEAGQGAADTQYF.

This rearrangement joins TRBV10-3 to TRBJ2-2, with D maybe TRBD2 (6 bases). The CDR3 has 14 residues. V lost 3 bases to trimming and J lost 5 bases, with 10 bases between them. Germline V gene data show CDR1 as ENHRY and CDR2 as SYGVKD. CDR3 DNA: TGTGCCATCAGTGAAGTTGGGGGGACCGGGGAGCTGTTTTTT. Protein sequence: CAISEVGGTGELFF.

This rearrangement joins TRBV19 to TRBJ1-3; 9 bases map to TRBD1. CDR1 LNHDA and CDR2 SQIVND come from the germline V gene (reference sequence). The CDR3 consists of 18 residues. Losses at the gene ends were 5 bases for V and 4 bases for J; bases not matched to a gene: 15. For the CDR3, the DNA is TGTGCCAGTAGTTCATCACGGGGCTACAGGGGGCGAGGAAACACCATATATTTT. This codes for CASSSSRGYRGRGNTIYF.

A few counts support this clone. This chain links TRBV6-4 with TRBJ1-1; weak D call: TRBD1 (5 bases). Between the trimmed V and J ends, which lost 4 bases and 5 bases, there was a span of 14 bases. CDR3 size: 14 residues. The germline V gene has CDR1 MRHNA and CDR2 SNTAGT. In nucleotides, the CDR3 is TGTGCCAGCAGTGCTCCGGGACTGCCTACTGAAGCTTTCTTT. It yields the protein CASSAPGLPTEAFF.

V gene TRBV28 combines with J gene TRBJ2-7; possible D gene TRBD1, 6 bases. Trimming removed 6 bases at V and 2 bases at J, with 14 bases between. This CDR3 comprises 14 residues. Germline assignment: CDR1 MDHEN and CDR2 SYDVKM. The CDR3 DNA reads as TGTGCCAGCAGGGATTCAGGGGTGGCCTACGAGCAGTACTTC. This encodes CASRDSGVAYEQYF.

A single count supports this clone. The chain employs TRBV25-1 and TRBJ2-7; 7 nucleotides align to TRBD1. The CDR3 covers 15 residues. With V trimmed by 4 bases and J by 2 bases, 8 bases remained unmatched. CDR1 is MGHDK and CDR2 is SYGVNS in the germline V gene. CDR3 in DNA: TGTGCCAGCAGTGCCCCGGGACAGCTTGCCTACGAGCAGTACTTC. This sequence encodes CASSAPGQLAYEQYF.

The chain recombines TRBV7-2 with TRBJ2-1; 7 bases match TRBD2. V dropped 1 base and J dropped 8; count of bases not matched to a gene: 5. The CDR3 has 14 residues. The germline gives CDR1 SGHTA, CDR2 FQGNSA. The CDR3 sequence is CASSLGTRLDEQFF. The CDR3, as DNA: TGTGCCAGCAGCTTAGGGACTAGGCTCGATGAGCAGTTCTTC.

The chain joins TRBV20-1 to TRBJ2-2; D not resolved. Germline lookup yields CDR1 DFQATT and CDR2 SNEGSKA (reference sequence). The CDR3 loop spans 11 amino acids. V lost 5 bases and J lost 6, with 7 bases in between. CDR3 residues: CSASPAGELFF. The CDR3 nucleotides read TGCAGTGCTTCCCCGGCCGGGGAGCTGTTTTTT.

V is TRBV4-2 and J is TRBJ2-1, with 7 bases matching TRBD2. V was clipped by 1 base and J by 3 bases; unmatched bases: 9. CDR3 length: 17 amino acids. Germline V gives CDR1 LGHNA, CDR2 YNFKEQ. CDR3 DNA: TGTGCCAGCAGCCAAGCTGGGACGGGAGGTCTCTACAATGAGCAGTTCTTC. Translated: CASSQAGTGGLYNEQFF.

The V and J genes are TRBV29-1 and TRBJ1-3, with D maybe TRBD1 (5 bases). V was cut by 6 bases and J by 4 bases, with 13 bases left in between. Germline CDR1 reads SQVTM; CDR2 reads ANQGSEA. The CDR3 loop spans 13 amino acids. The CDR3 nucleotides read TGCAGCGTCCGGGGGGGTCCAGGAAACACCATATATTTT. It is translated as CSVRGGPGNTIYF.

The CDR3 nucleotides are TGTGCCAGCACTCTCGACGCCTACAATGAGCAGTTCTTC. Amino acids: CASTLDAYNEQFF. V usage is TRBV2 and J usage is TRBJ2-1; D call uncertain. Trimming took off 7 bases at V and 2 bases at J, with 9 bases between the two ends. There are 13 residues in the CDR3. Germline CDR1 and CDR2: SNHLY and FYNNEI.

The rearrangement joins TRBV15 to TRBJ1-6; D might be TRBD1 (6 bases). With 0 bases removed from V and 9 bases from J, the gap between germline ends came to 12 bases. This CDR3 is 15 amino acids long. Germline loops: CDR1 LNHNV, CDR2 YYDKDF (reference sequence). Here the CDR3 DNA reads TGTGCCACCAGCAGAGATTACAGGGTGGCTTCACCCCTCCACTTT. It translates to CATSRDYRVASPLHF. The full variable domain, in which reference TRBV15 and TRBJ1-6 provide the parts outside the CDR3, is DAMVIQNPRYQVTQFGKPVTLSCSQTLNHNVMYWYQQKSSQAPKLLFHYYDKDFNNEADTPDNFQSRRPNTSFCFLDIRSPGLGDTAMYLCATSRDYRVASPLHFGNGTRLTVT.

The V and J genes are TRBV6-1 and TRBJ2-7; 8 bases map to TRBD1. Germline-derived CDR1 and CDR2 are MNHNS and SASEGT. Trimming took 5 bases from V and 6 from J; bases not matched to a gene: 12. The CDR3 is made up of 15 amino acids. In DNA, the CDR3 is TGTGCCAGCAGTCCTAACCATGGACAGGGTGGCGAGCAGTACTTC. Translated, it gives CASSPNHGQGGEQYF.

This chain connects TRBV19 to TRBJ1-6; a possible D gene is TRBD1 (5 bases). Germline V gene lookup returns CDR1 LNHDA and CDR2 SQIVND (reference sequence). This CDR3 is built from 17 residues. V lost 7 bases, J lost 0 bases, and 16 bases lay in between. The CDR3 loop reads CASTIGGRGSYNSPLHF. DNA of the CDR3: TGTGCCAGTACCATCGGGGGTCGAGGCTCCTATAATTCACCCCTCCACTTT.